This T cell receptor beta chain came from a study of CD8+CD57+ T cells in acquired aplastic anemia. Study in general: Roughly 3 ug was the average amount of DNA from sorted CD4+ and CD8+ cells.

Profiling that covered TCR beta VDJ and CDR3 relied on genomic DNA as its template. TCRdb itself ran the reads through MiXCR, one entry per CDR3 protein. The sample shows over 150,000 distinct CDR3 sequences, 63% of them seen only once. This clonotype showed up just a few times. Germline V gene sequence: CDR1 SGHNT, CDR2 YYREEE (reference sequence). V was pared by 4 bases and J by 1 base, with 8 bases of the junction left unmatched. This CDR3 is 16 amino acids long. The patients chosen for sequencing had shown expansion of CD8+CD57+ cells (detected by flow cytometry). Acquired aplastic anemia of severe grade affected all patients.

Sequenced: sorted CD4+, CD8+, or CD8+CD57+ T cells (not recorded which) from PBMCs. The chain is built from TRBV5-4 and TRBJ2-4, with TRBD2 identical over 7 bases. The origin of this receptor is a human donor with aplastic anemia. The chain's CDR3 is CASSPGAGGAKNIQYF. The DNA of the CDR3 is TGTGCCAGCAGCCCCGGGGCCGGGGGGGCCAAAAACATTCAGTACTTC. Full variable domain (outside the CDR3, taken from reference TRBV5-4 and TRBJ2-4): ETGVTQSPTHLIKTRGQQVTLRCSSQSGHNTVSWYQQALGQGPQFIFQYYREEENGRGNFPPRFSGLQFPNYSSELNVNALELDDSALYLCASSPGAGGAKNIQYFGAGTRLSVL.